This T cell receptor (beta chain) is drawn from a study of cytomegalovirus exposure and HLA in healthy donors. Findings and limits, study-wide: In the approximately 120 validation repertoires, a later analysis found that first-cohort TCR clusters tended to co-occur.

Of note for this clone: The target antigen is unknown.

This CDR3 is 16 amino acids long. Germline V gives CDR1 MGHRA, CDR2 YSYEKL. V shed 1 base and J shed 7 bases, with 17 bases lying between them. Libraries were prepared by immunoSEQ multiplex PCR; TCRdb keeps only in-frame clonotypes and omits some of them. The data hold about 120,000 clones, with 88% observed a single time. The sequence came from a young woman in good health and CMV-seropositive. The V gene is TRBV4-1, the J gene TRBJ1-5, with a weak D call TRBD1 (6 bases). The specimen sequenced was PBMCs. The CDR3 loop reads CASSQAPARGAQPQHF. CDR3 in DNA: TGCGCCAGCAGCCAAGCACCCGCCCGGGGGGCCCAGCCCCAGCATTTT.